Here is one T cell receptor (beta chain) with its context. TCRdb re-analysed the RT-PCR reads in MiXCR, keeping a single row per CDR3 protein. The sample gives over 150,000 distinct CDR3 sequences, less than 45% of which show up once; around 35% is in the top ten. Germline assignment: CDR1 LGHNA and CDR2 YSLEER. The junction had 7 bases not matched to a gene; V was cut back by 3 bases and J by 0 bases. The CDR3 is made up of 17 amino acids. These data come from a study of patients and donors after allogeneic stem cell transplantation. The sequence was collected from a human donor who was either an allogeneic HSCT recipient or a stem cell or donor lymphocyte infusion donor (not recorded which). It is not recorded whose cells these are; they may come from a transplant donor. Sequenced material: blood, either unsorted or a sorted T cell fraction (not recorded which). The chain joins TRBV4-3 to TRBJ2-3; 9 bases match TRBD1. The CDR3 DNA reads TGCGCCAGCAGCCACCCCGGACAGGGGCGGAGCACAGATACGCAGTATTTT. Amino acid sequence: CASSHPGQGRSTDTQYF.